The sequence of this T cell receptor (beta chain) was determined in a study of cytomegalovirus exposure and HLA in healthy donors. The PCR had 60 Vbeta and 13 Jbeta primers. The protocol was immunoSEQ multiplex PCR, while the TCRdb copy is restricted to in-frame clones and leaves out a portion. The sample holds roughly 150,000 clones, about 72% seen once. This TCR came from a male donor in good health and CMV-seronegative. The sequenced material came from PBMCs.

The CDR3 bases are TGTGCCAGCAGCGTACGACAGGGGTACCAAGAGACCCAGTACTTC. This gives the protein CASSVRQGYQETQYF. This chain uses TRBV9 with TRBJ2-5, with 8 bases identical to TRBD1. Losses at the gene ends were 1 base for V and 0 bases for J; bases not matched to a gene: 2. Per the germline V gene, CDR1 is SGDLS and CDR2 is YYNGEE. The CDR3 is 15 residues long.